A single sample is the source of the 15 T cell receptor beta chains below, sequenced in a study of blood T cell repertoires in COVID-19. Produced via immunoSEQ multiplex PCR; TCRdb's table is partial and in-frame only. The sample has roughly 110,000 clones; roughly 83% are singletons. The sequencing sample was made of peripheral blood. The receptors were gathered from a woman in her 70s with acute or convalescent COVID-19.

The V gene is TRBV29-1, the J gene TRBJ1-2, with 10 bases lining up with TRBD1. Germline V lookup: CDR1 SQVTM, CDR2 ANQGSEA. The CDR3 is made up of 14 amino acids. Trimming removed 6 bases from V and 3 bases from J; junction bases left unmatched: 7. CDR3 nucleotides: TGCAGCGTCGCGGGACAGGGGAGGGACTATGGCTACACCTTC. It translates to CSVAGQGRDYGYTF.

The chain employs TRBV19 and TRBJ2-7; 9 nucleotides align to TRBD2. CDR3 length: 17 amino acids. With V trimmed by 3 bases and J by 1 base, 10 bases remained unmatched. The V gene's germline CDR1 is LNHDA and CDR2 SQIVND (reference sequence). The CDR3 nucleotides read TGTGCCAGTAGTATTTTGGCTAGCGGGACAACTTCCTACGAGCAGTACTTC. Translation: CASSILASGTTSYEQYF.

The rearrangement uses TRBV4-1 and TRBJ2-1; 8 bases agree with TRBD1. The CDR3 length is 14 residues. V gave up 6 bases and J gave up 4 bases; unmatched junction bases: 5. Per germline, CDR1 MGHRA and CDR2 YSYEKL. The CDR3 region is CASSTGGLYNEQFF. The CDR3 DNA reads TGCGCCAGCAGTACAGGGGGACTTTACAATGAGCAGTTCTTC.

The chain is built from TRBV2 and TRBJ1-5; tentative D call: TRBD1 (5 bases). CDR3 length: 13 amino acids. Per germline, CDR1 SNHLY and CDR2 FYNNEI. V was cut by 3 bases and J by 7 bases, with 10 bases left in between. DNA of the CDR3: TGTGCCAGCAGTGAGGGGGGTAAACAGCCCCAGCATTTT. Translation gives CASSEGGKQPQHF.

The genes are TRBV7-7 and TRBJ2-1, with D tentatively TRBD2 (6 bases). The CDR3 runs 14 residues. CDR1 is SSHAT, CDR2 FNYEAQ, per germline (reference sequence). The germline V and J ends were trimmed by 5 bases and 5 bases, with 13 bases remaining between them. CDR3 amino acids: CASSLDYHDNEQFF. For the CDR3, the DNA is TGTGCCAGCAGCCTGGACTACCATGACAATGAGCAGTTCTTC.

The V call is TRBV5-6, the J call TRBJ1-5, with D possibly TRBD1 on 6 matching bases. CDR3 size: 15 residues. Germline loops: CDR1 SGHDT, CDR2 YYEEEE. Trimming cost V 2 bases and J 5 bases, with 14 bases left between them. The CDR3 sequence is CASSFQSGEYQPQHF. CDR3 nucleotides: TGTGCCAGCAGCTTCCAGTCAGGGGAGTATCAGCCCCAGCATTTT.

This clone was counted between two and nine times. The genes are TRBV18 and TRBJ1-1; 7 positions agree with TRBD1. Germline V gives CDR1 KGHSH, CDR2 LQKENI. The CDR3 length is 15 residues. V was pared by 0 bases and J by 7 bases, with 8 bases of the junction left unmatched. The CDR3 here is CASSPPNRGGGEAFF. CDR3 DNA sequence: TGTGCCAGCTCACCACCGAACAGGGGAGGTGGTGAAGCTTTCTTT. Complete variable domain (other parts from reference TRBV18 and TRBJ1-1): NAGVMQNPRHLVRRRGQEARLRCSPMKGHSHVYWYRQLPEEGLKFMVYLQKENIIDESGMPKERFSAEFPKEGPSILRIQQVVRGDSAAYFCASSPPNRGGGEAFFGQGTRLTVV.

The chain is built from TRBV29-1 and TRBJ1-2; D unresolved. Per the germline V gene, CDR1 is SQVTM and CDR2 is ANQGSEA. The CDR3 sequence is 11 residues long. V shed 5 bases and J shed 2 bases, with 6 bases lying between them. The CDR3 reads CSVNENYGYTF. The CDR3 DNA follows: TGCAGCGTTAATGAGAACTATGGCTACACCTTC.

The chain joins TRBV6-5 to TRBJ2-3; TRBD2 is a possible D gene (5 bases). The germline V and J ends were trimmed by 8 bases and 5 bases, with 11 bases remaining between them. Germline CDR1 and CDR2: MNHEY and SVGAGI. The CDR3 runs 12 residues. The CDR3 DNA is TGTGCCAGCGGGCCCCGGGGAGATACGCAGTATTTT. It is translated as CASGPRGDTQYF.

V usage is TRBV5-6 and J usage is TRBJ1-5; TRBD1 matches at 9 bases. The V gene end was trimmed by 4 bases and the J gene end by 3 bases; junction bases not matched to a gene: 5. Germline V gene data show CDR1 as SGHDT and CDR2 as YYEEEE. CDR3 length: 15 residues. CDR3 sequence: CASSAGTGPNQPQHF. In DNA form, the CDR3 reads TGTGCCAGCAGCGCCGGGACAGGGCCCAATCAGCCCCAGCATTTT. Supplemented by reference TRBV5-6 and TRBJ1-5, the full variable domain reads DAGVTQSPTHLIKTRGQQVTLRCSPKSGHDTVSWYQQALGQGPQFIFQYYEEEERQRGNFPDRFSGHQFPNYSSELNVNALLLGDSALYLCASSAGTGPNQPQHFGDGTRLSIL.

This CDR3 reads CASSPAESTQYF. CDR3 DNA: TGCGCCAGCAGCCCGGCGGAGAGTACGCAGTATTTT. V is TRBV5-1 and J is TRBJ2-3; no clear D gene. Trimming removed 4 bases from V and 8 bases from J, with 11 bases in between. From germline, CDR1 is SGHRS and CDR2 YFSETQ. The CDR3 sequence is 12 residues long.

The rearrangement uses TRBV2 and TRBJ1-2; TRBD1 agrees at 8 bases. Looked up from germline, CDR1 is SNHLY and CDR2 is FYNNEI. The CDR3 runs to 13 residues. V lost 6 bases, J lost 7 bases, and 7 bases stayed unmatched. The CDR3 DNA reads TGTGCCAGCAGCGCCGACAGGGGCTCTGGCTACACCTTC. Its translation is CASSADRGSGYTF.

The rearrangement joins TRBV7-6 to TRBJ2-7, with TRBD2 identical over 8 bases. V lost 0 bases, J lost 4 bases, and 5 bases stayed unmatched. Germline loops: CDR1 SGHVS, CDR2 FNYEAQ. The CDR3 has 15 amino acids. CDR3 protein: CASSLAPSGGYEQYF. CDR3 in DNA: TGTGCCAGCAGCTTAGCCCCCAGCGGGGGTTACGAGCAGTACTTC.

In DNA form, the CDR3 reads TGCGCCAGCAGCTTTACCGGACAGTCTAATGAAAAACTGTTTTTT. This encodes CASSFTGQSNEKLFF. This rearrangement joins TRBV5-1 to TRBJ1-4, with a possible D match to TRBD1 (6 bases). The ends were cut back, 2 bases at V and 3 bases at J, with 11 bases in the middle. Germline V gene lookup returns CDR1 SGHRS and CDR2 YFSETQ. The CDR3 contains 15 residues.

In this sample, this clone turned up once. The CDR3 loop is CASSPGVHEQYF. CDR3 DNA: TGTGCCAGCAGCCCGGGGGTCCACGAGCAGTACTTC. The V and J genes are TRBV12-3 or TRBV12-4 and TRBJ2-7; D is possibly TRBD2 (6 bases). This CDR3 contains 12 residues. Trimming pared 6 bases from V and 5 bases from J, leaving 11 bases between.